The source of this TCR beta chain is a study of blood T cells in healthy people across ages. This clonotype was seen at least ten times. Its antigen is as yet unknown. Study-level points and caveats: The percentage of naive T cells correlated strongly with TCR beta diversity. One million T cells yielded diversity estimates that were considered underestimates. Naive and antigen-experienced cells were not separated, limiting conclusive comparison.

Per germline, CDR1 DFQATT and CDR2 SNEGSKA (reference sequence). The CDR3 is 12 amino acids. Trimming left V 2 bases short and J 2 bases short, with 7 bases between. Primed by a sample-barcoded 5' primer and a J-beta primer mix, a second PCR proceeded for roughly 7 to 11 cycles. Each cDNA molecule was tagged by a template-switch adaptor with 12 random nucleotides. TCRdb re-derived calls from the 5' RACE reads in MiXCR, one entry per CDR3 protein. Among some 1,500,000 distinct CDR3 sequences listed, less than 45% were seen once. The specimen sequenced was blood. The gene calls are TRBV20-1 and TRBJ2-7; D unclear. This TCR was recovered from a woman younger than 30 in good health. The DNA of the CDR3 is TGCAGTGCTAGACCGAGAGCCTACGAGCAGTACTTC. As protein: CSARPRAYEQYF.